This TCR beta chain was recorded in a study of cytomegalovirus exposure and HLA in healthy donors. Study conclusions and caveats: Reportedly, cytomegalovirus status was diagnosed with high sensitivity and specificity. A highly shared variant cluster was judged a likely technical artifact. Cytomegalovirus-associated status was assigned to 150 to 200 TCR beta chains.

PCR involved 60 Vbeta and 13 Jbeta primers. Measured with immunoSEQ multiplex PCR; TCRdb has only the in-frame clones, and not every one. Of roughly 200,000 clones listed, over 60% were seen once; the top ten hold around 0.63%. Healthy bone marrow donors made up the cohort. The germline gives CDR1 LNHDA, CDR2 SQIVND (reference sequence). The CDR3 length is 14 residues. Losses at the gene ends were 6 bases for V and 2 bases for J; bases not matched to a gene: 5. The count of this clone is one. Its antigen is not identified. Sequencing input: PBMCs. The chain joins TRBV19 to TRBJ2-7, with 9 nucleotides matching TRBD1. The sequence came from a man between 18 and 35 years old in good health and CMV-seronegative. CDR3 residues: CASSLQGAAYEQYF. The DNA for the CDR3 is TGTGCCAGTAGCCTACAGGGGGCTGCCTACGAGCAGTACTTC.